One T cell receptor beta chain is described in this entry. This clone was counted between two and nine times. This clone's antigen is unknown. Per-nucleotide qualities are absent, and no much larger clonotype sits a single base away. The entry originates in a study of beta chain features in type 1 diabetes (dated by TCRdb to 2017 to 2018). Background on the whole study: Mean age, gender distribution, total cell number and subset yield did not differ between patients and healthy donors. Across all samples, around 99 million sorted cells were examined, and cell number per subset correlated strongly with RNA yield. The study compared the TCRB repertoires of sorted circulating CD4+ T cell subsets in recently diagnosed type 1 diabetes patients with those in matched healthy donors. Whereas all 30 or so donors provided naive and central memory subsets, regulatory and stem cell-like memory subsets were isolated from just 8 patients and about eight healthy donors. Here is what the overall study found, with its caveats: PCR might favor shorter templates, but patient and control samples were amplified and corrected together, so any skew would affect both groups equally. Because cDNA was sequenced instead of genomic DNA, activated cells with high expression could be over-represented, although the groups did not differ in activation or CD3 levels. The naive, central memory and regulatory TCRB repertoires appeared to resemble one another more closely among patients than among healthy donors. A moderate but significant shortening of TCRB CDR3 length was observed in type 1 diabetes patients in all four CD4+ subsets. Fewer insertions and more nucleotide deletions at VDJ recombination sites were observed in patients with type 1 diabetes, implying thymic rearrangement abnormalities. HLA sub-analyses involved small numbers of individuals, so any influence of HLA type on TCRB rearrangement remained unresolved.

All of the isolated RNA was reverse transcribed with the High Capacity cDNA Reverse Transcription Kit, so expressed TCRB transcripts were sequenced. Naive, central memory and regulatory T cell samples underwent deep immunoSEQ sequencing, averaging about 3.57 million total reads per sample. Sorted cells were lysed in RLT buffer, and RNA was extracted using DNase-treated RNeasy Micro or Mini kits according to cell number. To prevent cross-contamination, every cell subset was processed on its own, while patient and healthy donor samples were processed together. TCRB sequences were amplified from cDNA with the immunoSEQ multiplex PCR, producing 87-bp fragments spanning the CDR3 region. Sequencing of the amplicons was done on the Illumina HiSeq platform. Processing in the source paper ran as follows. PCR bias was corrected computationally using synthetic template baselines, and reads within Hamming distance 2 were collapsed, with unmergeable singletons discarded. Reads were aligned against IMGT to assign V, D and J genes, CDR3 length and insertions or deletions at six rearrangement sites. Within each subset, clonotype counts were normalized to sorted cell number, after which true diversity and Gini coefficients were computed with the tcR R package. Repertoire sharing was quantified using the overlap coefficient calculated on TCRB nucleotide sequences. As a proxy for the pre-selection repertoire, out-of-frame TCRB sequences from naive cells were analyzed. Here the immuneACCESS table is served through TCRdb, limited to in-frame sequences with V and J called. Missing clones are a known gap in these copies; in checked studies unresolved V genes cover under half, and the rest lacks a known reason. For V, J and clone size, that table is used; D and trimming come from the DNA. This sample comprises a few hundred thousand clones, over 25% of them detected only once. Almost 0.065% of the sample comes from the top ten.

Each donor gave one peripheral blood draw, averaging approximately 0.12 L, which was collected into heparinised tubes. Using a panel that included CD45RO, CCR7, CD25, CD127, CD95 and CD27, naive, central memory, regulatory and stem cell-like memory CD4+ T cells were sorted on a BD FACSAria II. A purity above 98% was achieved for all sorted populations. PBMCs were separated immediately by Lymphoprep density gradient centrifugation and were stained directly, without being cultured. To minimize batch effects, samples were stained and sorted in pairs, one healthy donor with one patient per experiment. The germline V gene sets CDR1 to SGHRS and CDR2 to YFSETQ. The CDR3 runs 14 residues from the cysteine to the phenylalanine. CDR3 DNA is the only sequence kept; it has 42 bases, read in frame from the first base. Cut back by 3 bases and 6 bases, the V and J ends lie 14 bases apart.

The chain was built from TRBV5-1 and TRBJ2-3, with TRBD2 perhaps the D gene, on 6 matching bases. The material sequenced was naive CD4+ T cells from blood. This specimen's cell subset or site label, interpreted: true naive CD4+ T cells. The clonotype comes from a man younger than 35 in good health. The CDR3 is CASSSDYPGDTQYF. The sequence in DNA is TGCGCCAGCAGCTCGGACTATCCTGGGGATACGCAGTATTTT.